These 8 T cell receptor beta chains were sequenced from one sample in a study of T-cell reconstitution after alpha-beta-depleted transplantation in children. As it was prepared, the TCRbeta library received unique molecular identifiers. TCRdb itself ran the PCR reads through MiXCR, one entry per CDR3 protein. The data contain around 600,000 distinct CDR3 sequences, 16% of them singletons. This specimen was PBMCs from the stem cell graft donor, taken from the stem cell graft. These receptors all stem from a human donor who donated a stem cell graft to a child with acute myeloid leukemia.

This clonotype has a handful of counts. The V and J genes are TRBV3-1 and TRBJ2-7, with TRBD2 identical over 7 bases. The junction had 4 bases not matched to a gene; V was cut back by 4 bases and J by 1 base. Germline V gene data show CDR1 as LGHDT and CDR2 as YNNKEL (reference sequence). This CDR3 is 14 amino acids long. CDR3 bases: TGTGCCAGCAGCCGGGGGGGTAAGTCCTACGAGCAGTACGTC. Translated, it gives CASSRGGKSYEQYV.

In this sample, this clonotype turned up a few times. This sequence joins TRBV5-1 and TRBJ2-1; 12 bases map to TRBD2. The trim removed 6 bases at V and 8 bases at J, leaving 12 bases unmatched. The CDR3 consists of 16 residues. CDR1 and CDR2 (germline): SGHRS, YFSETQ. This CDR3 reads CASTLGLAGNLDEQFF. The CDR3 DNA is TGCGCCAGCACCCTCGGACTAGCGGGGAATTTGGATGAGCAGTTCTTC.

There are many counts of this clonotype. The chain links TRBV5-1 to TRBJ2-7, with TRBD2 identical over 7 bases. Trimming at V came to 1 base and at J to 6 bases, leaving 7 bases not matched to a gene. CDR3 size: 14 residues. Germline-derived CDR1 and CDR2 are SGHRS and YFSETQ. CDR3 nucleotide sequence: TGCGCCAGCAGCTTGACGGGGGGATGGCTCGAGCAGTACGTC. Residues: CASSLTGGWLEQYV.

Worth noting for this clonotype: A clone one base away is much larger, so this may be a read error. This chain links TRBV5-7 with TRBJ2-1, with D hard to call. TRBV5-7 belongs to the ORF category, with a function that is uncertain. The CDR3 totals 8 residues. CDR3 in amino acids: CVSSLDFF. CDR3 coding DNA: TGTGTCAGCAGCTTGGACTTCTTC.

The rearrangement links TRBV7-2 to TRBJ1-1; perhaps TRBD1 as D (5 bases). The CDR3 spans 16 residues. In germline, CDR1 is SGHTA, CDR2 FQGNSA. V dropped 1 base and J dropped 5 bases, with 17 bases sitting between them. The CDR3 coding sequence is TGTGCCAGCAGCTTAGTGGGCTACAAAGAGGGGACTGAAGCTTTCTTT. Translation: CASSLVGYKEGTEAFF.

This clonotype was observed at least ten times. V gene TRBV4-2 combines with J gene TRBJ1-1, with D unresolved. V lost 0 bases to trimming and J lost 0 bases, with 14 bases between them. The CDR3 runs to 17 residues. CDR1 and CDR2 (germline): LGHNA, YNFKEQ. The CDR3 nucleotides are TGTGCCAGCAGCCAAGAAGGAATTACCTCCATGAACACTGAAGCTTTCTTT. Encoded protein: CASSQEGITSMNTEAFF.

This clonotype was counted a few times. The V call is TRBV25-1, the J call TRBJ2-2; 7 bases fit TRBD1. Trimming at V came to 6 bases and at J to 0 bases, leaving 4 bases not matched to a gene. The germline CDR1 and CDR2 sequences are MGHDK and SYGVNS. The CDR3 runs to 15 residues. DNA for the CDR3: TGTGCCAGCAGGGACAGGACCACGAACACCGGGGAGCTGTTTTTT. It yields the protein CASRDRTTNTGELFF.

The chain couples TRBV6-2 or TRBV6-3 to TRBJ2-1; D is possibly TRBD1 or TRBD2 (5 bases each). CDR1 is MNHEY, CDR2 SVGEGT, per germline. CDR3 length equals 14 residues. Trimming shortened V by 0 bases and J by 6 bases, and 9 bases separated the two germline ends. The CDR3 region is CASSYSQGRNEQFF. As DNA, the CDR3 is TGTGCCAGCAGTTACTCGCAGGGACGCAATGAGCAGTTCTTC.